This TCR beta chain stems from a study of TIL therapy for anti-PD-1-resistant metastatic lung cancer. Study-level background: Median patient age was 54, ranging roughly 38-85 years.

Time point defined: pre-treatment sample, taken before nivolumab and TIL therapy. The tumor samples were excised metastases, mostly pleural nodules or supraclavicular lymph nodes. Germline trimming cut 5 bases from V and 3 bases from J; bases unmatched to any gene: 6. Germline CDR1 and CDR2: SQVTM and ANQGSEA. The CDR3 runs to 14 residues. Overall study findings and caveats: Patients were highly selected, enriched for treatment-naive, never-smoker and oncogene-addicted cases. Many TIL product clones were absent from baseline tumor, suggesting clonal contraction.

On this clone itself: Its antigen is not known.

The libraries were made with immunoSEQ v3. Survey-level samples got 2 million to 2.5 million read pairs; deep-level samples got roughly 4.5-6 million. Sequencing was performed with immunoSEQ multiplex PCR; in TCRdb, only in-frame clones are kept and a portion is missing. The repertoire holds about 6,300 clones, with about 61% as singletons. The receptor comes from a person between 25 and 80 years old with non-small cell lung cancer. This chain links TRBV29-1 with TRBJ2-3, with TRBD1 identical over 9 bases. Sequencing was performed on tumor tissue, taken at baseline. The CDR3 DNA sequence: TGCAGCGTTATCTTCGGACAGGGGACAGATACGCAGTATTTT. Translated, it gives CSVIFGQGTDTQYF.